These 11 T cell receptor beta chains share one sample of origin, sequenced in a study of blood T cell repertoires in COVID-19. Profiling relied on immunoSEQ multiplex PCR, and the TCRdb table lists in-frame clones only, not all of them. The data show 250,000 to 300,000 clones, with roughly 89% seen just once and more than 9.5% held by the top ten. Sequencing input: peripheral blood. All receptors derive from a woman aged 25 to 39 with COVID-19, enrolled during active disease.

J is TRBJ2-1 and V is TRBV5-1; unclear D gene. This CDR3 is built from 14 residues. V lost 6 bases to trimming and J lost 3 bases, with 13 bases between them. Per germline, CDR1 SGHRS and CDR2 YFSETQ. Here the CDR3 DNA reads TGCGCCAGCACGGTTGAGCCCTACTACAATGAGCAGTTCTTC. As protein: CASTVEPYYNEQFF.

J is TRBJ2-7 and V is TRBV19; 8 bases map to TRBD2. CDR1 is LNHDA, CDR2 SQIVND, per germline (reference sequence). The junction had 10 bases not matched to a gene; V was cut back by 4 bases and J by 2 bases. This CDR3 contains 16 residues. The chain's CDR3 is CASSTHRYSGAYEQYF. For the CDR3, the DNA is TGTGCCAGTAGTACTCACAGATATAGCGGGGCCTACGAGCAGTACTTC.

CDR3 nucleotides: TGTGCCAGCAGCCAAGGGAGCTCCTATAATTCACCCCTCCACTTT. Translation: CASSQGSSYNSPLHF. The J gene is TRBJ1-6, the V gene TRBV3-1 (or the pseudogene TRBV3-2); D unclear. This CDR3 spans 15 amino acids. CDR1 is LGHDT, CDR2 YNNKEL, per germline (reference sequence). Trimming cost V 1 base and J 0 bases, with 4 bases left between them.

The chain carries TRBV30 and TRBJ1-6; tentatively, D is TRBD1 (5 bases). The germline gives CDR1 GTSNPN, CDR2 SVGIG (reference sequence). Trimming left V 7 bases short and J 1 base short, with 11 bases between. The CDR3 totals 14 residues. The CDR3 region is CAFRAGSYNSPLHF. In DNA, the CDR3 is TGTGCCTTCAGGGCGGGATCCTATAATTCACCCCTCCACTTT.

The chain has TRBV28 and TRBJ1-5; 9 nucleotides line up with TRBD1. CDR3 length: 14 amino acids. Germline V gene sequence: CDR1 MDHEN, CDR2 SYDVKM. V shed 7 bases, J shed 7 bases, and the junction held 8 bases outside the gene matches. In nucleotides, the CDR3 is TGTGCCAGCACCCTGGACAGGGGACGACAGCCCCAGCATTTT. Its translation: CASTLDRGRQPQHF.

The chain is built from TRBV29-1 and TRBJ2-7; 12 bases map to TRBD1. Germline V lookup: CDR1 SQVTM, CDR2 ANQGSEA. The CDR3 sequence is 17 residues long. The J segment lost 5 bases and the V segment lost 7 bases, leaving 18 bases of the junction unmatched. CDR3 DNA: TGCAGCGCCCAGGGGTTTCCCTGGGACAGGGGGCAGGACGAGCAGTACTTC. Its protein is CSAQGFPWDRGQDEQYF.

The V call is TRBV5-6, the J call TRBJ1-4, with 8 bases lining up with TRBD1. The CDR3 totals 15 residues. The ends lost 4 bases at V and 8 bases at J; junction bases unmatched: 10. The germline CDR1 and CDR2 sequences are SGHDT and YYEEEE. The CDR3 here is CASSTSVTGVEKLFF. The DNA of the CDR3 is TGTGCCAGCAGCACCTCCGTGACAGGGGTCGAAAAACTGTTTTTT.

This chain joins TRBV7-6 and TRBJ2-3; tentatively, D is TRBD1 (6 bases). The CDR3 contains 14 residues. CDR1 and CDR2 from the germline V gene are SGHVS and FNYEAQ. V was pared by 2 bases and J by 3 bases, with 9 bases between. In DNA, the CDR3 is TGTGCCAGCAGCTTACGAGGGGGTACAGATACGCAGTATTTT. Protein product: CASSLRGGTDTQYF.

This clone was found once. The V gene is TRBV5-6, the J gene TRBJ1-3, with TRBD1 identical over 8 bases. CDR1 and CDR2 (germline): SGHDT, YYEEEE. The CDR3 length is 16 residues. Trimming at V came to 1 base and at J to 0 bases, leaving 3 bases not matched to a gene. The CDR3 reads CASSLTGGLSGNTIYF. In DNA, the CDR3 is TGTGCCAGCAGCTTGACAGGGGGTCTCTCTGGAAACACCATATATTTT.

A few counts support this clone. CDR3 DNA: TGCGCCAGCAGCTTCCGACAGGGGCTGGGAGAGCAGTACTTC. This translates into CASSFRQGLGEQYF. V usage is TRBV5-1 and J usage is TRBJ2-7, with 8 positions matching TRBD1. The germline gives CDR1 SGHRS, CDR2 YFSETQ. The CDR3 length is 14 residues. V lost 2 bases and J lost 7; bases outside the gene matches: 8.

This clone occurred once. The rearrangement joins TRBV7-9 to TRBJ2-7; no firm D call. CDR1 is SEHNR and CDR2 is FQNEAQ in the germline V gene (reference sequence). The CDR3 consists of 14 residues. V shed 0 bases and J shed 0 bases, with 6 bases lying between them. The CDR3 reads CASSLADTSYEQYF. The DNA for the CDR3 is TGTGCCAGCAGCTTAGCTGACACCTCCTACGAGCAGTACTTC.